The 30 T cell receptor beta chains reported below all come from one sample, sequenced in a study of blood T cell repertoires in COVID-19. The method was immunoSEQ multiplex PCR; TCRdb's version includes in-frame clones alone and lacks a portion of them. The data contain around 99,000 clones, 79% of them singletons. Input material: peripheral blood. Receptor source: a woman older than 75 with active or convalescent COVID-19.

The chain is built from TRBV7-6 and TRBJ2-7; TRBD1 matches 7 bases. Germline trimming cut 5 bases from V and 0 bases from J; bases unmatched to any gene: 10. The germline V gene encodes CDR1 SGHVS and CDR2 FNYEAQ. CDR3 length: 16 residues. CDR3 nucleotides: TGTGCCAGCAGCCTTTCCGGGACAGCTTTCTCCTACGAGCAGTACTTC. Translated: CASSLSGTAFSYEQYF.

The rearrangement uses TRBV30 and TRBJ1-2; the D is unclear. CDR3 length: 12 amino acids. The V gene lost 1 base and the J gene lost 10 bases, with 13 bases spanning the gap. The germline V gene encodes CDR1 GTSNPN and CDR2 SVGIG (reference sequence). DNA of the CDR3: TGTGCCTGGAGTGATCTTCAGGTTACCTACACCTTC. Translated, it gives CAWSDLQVTYTF.

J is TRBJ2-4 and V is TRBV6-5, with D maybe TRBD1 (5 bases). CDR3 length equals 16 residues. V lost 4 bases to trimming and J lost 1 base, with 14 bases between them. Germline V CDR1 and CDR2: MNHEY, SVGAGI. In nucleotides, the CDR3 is TGTGCCAGCAGTTCTCGACAGCCCGGGGCCAAAAACATTCAGTACTTC. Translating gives CASSSRQPGAKNIQYF.

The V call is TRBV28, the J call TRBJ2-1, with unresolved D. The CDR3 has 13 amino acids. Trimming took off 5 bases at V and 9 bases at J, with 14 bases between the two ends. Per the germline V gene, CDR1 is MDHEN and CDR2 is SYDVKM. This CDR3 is CASSPPPSPEQFF. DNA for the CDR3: TGTGCCAGCAGTCCCCCCCCAAGCCCTGAGCAGTTCTTC. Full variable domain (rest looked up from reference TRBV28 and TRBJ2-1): DVKVTQSSRYLVKRTGEKVFLECVQDMDHENMFWYRQDPGLGLRLIYFSYDVKMKEKGDIPEGYSVSREKKERFSLILESASTNQTSMYLCASSPPPSPEQFFGPGTRLTVL.

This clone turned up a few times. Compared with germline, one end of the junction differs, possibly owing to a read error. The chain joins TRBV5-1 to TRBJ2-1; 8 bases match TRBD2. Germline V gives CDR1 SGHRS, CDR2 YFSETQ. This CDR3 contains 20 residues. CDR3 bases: TGTGCCAGCAGGCCGGGGGGGGCCAGGGACCCCCATAGCTCCTACAATGAGCAGTTCTTC. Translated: CASRPGGARDPHSSYNEQFF. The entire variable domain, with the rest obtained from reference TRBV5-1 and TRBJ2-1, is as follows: KAGVTQTPRYLIKTRGQQVTLSCSPISGHRSVSWYQQTPGQGLQFLFEYFSETQRNKGNFPGRFSGRQFSNSRSEMNVSTLELGDSALYLCASRPGGARDPHSSYNEQFFGPGTRLTVL.

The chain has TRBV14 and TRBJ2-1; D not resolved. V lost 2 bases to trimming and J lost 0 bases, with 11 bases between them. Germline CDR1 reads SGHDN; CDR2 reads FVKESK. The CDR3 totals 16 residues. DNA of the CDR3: TGTGCCAGCAGCCAATTCCGGTTGAGCTCCTACAATGAGCAGTTCTTC. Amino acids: CASSQFRLSSYNEQFF.

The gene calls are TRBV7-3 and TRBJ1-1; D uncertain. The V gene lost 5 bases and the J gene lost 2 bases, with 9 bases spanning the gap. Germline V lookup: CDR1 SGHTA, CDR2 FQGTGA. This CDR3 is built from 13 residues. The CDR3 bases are TGTGCCAGCAGCGCCACACGTAACACTGAAGCTTTCTTT. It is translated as CASSATRNTEAFF.

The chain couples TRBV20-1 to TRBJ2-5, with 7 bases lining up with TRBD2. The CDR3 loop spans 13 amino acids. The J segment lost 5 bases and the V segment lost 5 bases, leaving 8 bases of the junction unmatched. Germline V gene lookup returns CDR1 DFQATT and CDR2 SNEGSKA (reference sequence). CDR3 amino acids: CSAGGLEGETQYF. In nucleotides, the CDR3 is TGCAGTGCTGGTGGACTAGAGGGCGAGACCCAGTACTTC.

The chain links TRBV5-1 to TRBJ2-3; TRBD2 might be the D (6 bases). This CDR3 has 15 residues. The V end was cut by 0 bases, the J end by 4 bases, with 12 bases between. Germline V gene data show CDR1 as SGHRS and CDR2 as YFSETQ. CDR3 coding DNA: TGCGCCAGCAGCTTGGGGGAGGTGTATTCAGATACGCAGTATTTT. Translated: CASSLGEVYSDTQYF.

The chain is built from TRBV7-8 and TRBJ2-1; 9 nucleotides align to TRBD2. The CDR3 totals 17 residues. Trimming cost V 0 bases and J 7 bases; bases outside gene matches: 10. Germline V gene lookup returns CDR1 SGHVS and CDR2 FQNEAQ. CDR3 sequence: CASSLAPRGRAGNEQFF. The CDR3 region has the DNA TGTGCCAGCAGCTTAGCACCACGCGGGAGGGCCGGGAATGAGCAGTTCTTC. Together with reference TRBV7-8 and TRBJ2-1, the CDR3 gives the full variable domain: GAGVSQSPRYKVAKRGQDVALRCDPISGHVSLFWYQQALGQGPEFLTYFQNEAQLDKSGLPSDRFFAERPEGSVSTLKIQRTQQEDSAVYLCASSLAPRGRAGNEQFFGPGTRLTVL.

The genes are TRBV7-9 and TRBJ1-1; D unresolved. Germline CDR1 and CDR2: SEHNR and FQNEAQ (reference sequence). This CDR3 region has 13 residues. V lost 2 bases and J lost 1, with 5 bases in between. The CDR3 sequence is CASSLSSNTEAFF. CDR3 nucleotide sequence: TGTGCCAGCAGCTTATCCTCGAACACTGAAGCTTTCTTT.

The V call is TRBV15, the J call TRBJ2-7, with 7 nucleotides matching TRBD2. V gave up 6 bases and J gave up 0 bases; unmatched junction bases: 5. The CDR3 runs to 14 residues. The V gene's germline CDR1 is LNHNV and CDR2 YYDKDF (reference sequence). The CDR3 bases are TGTGCCACCAGAGTAGCGGGTCTCTCCTACGAGCAGTACTTC. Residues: CATRVAGLSYEQYF.

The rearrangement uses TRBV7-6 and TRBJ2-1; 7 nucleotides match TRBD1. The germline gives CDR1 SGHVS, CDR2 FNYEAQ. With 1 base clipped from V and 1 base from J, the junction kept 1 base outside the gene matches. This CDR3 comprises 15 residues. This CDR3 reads CASSLVGQSYNEQFF. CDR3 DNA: TGTGCCAGCAGCTTAGTGGGACAGTCCTACAATGAGCAGTTCTTC.

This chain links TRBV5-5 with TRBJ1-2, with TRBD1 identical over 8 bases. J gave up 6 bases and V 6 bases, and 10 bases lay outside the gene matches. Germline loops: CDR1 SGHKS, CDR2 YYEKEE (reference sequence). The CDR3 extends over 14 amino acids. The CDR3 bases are TGTGCCAGCACTGCTAGGACGGGACAGGATGGCTACACCTTC. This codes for CASTARTGQDGYTF.

In DNA, the CDR3 is TGCAGCGTTGGTGCGACGGGACAGACCACAGATACGCAGTATTTT. Translated: CSVGATGQTTDTQYF. This chain uses TRBV29-1 with TRBJ2-3; 7 nucleotides match TRBD1. V lost 4 bases to trimming and J lost 2 bases; unmatched junction nucleotides: 9. Germline CDR1 SQVTM, CDR2 ANQGSEA. CDR3 length: 15 residues.

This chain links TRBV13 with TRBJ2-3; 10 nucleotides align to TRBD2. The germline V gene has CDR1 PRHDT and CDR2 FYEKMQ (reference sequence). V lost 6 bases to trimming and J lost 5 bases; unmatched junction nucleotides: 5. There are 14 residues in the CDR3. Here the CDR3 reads CASSLAGEVDTQYF. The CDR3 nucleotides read TGTGCCAGCAGTCTAGCGGGAGAGGTAGATACGCAGTATTTT.

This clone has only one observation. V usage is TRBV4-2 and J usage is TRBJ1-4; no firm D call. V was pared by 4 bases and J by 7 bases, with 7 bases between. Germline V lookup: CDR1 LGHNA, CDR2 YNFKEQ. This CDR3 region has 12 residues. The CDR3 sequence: CASSLNFEKLFF. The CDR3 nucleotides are TGTGCCAGCAGCCTCAATTTTGAAAAACTGTTTTTT.

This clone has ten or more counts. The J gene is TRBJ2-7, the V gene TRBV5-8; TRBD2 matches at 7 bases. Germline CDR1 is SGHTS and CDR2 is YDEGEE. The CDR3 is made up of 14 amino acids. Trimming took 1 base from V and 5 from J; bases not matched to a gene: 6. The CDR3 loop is CASSLSSGKDEQYF. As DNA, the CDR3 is TGTGCCAGCAGCTTGTCCAGCGGGAAGGACGAGCAGTACTTC.

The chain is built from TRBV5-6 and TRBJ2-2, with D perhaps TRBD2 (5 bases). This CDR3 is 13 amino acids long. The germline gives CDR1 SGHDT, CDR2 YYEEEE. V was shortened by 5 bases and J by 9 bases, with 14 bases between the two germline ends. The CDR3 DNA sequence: TGTGCCAGCAGGAGAGGACTGGACCGGGAGCTGTTTTTT. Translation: CASRRGLDRELFF. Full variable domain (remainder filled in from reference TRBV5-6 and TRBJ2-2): DAGVTQSPTHLIKTRGQQVTLRCSPKSGHDTVSWYQQALGQGPQFIFQYYEEEERQRGNFPDRFSGHQFPNYSSELNVNALLLGDSALYLCASRRGLDRELFFGEGSRLTVL.

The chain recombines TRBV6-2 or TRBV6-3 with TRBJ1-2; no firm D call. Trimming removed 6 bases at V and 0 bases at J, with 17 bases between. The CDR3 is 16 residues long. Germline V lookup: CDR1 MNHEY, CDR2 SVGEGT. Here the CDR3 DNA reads TGTGCCAGCAGCCAGGAGCGGCGCCCCTCTAACTATGGCTACACCTTC. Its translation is CASSQERRPSNYGYTF.

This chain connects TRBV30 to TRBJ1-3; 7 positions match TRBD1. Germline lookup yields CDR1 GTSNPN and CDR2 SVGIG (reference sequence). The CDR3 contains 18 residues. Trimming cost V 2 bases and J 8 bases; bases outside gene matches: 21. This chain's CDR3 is CAWSSSTTWDRDVYTIYF. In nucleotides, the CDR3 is TGTGCCTGGAGTTCTTCCACTACTTGGGACAGAGATGTATACACCATATATTTT.

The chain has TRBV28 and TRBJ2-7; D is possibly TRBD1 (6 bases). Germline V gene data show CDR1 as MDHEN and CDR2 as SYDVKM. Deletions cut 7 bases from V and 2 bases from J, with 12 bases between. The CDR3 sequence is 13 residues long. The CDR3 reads CASMDSVTYEQYF. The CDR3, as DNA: TGTGCCAGCATGGACAGCGTAACCTACGAGCAGTACTTC. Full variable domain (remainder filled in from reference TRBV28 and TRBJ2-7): DVKVTQSSRYLVKRTGEKVFLECVQDMDHENMFWYRQDPGLGLRLIYFSYDVKMKEKGDIPEGYSVSREKKERFSLILESASTNQTSMYLCASMDSVTYEQYFGPGTRLTVT.

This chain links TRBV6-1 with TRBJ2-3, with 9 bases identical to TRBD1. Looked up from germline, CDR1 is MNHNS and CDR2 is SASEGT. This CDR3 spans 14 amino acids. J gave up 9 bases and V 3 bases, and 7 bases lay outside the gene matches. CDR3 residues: CASSEGTGRITQYF. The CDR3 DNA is TGTGCCAGCAGTGAGGGGACAGGGAGAATCACGCAGTATTTT.

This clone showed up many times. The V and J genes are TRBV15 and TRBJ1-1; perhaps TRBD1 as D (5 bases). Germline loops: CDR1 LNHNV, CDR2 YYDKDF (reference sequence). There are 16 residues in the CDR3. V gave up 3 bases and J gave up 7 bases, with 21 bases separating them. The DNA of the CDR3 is TGTGCCACCAGCAGGGGACTGGGGACGGAGGGTTTTGAAGCTTTCTTT. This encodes CATSRGLGTEGFEAFF.

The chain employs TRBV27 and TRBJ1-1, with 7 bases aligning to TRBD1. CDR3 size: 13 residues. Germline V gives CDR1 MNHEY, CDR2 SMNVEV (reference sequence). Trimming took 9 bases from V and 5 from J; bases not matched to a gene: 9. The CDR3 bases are TGTGCCAGTTTCCTCCAACAGGGGACTGAAGCTTTCTTT. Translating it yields CASFLQQGTEAFF.

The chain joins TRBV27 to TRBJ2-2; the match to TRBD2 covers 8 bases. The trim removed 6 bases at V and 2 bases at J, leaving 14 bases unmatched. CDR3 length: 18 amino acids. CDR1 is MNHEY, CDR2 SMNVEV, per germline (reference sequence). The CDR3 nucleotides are TGTGCCAGCAGCCCCAGGTGGGCGGGAGGAGGTAACACCGGGGAGCTGTTTTTT. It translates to CASSPRWAGGGNTGELFF.

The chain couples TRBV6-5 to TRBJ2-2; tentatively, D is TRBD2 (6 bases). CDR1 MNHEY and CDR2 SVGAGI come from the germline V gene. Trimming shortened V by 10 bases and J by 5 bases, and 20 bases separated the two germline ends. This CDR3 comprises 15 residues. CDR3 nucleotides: TGTGCCACCCAGTCACCGGTAGGGAGGACCGGGGAGCTGTTTTTT. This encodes CATQSPVGRTGELFF.

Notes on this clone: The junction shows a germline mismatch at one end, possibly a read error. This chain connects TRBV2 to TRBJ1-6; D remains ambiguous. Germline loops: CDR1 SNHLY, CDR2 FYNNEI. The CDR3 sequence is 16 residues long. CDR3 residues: CASSERATGGSSALHF. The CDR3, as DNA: TGTGCCAGCAGTGAACGGGCGACGGGAGGTAGTTCAGCCCTCCACTTT.

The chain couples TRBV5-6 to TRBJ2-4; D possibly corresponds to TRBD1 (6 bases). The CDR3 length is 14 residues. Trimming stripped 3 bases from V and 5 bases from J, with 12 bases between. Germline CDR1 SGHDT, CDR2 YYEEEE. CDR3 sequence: CASSYRALENIQYF. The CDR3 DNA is TGTGCCAGCAGCTACAGGGCATTGGAAAACATTCAGTACTTC.

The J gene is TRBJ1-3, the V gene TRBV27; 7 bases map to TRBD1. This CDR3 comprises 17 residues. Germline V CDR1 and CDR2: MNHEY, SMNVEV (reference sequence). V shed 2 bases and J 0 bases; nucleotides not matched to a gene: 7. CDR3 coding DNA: TGTGCCAGCAGTTTAAAGGGGGCAGACCTCTCTGGAAACACCATATATTTT. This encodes CASSLKGADLSGNTIYF.